The 18 T cell receptor beta chains below come from one sample, sequenced in a study of blood T cell repertoires in COVID-19 (dated by TCRdb to 2020 to 2021). The method behind the library was the immunoSEQ multiplex PCR assay. In TCRdb, the immuneACCESS table is reduced to in-frame sequences with V and J assigned. These tables do not hold every clone; where another copy was compared, an unresolved V gene accounts for under half, and the others remain unexplained. This sample has some 340,000 clones in its table, and around 87% of those were observed once. The top ten clones comprise approximately 5% of the sample. The sequencing input was PBMCs or T cells enriched from blood (not recorded which). These receptors came from a woman aged 25 to 39 who had recovered from COVID-19.

V gene TRBV7-3 combines with J gene TRBJ2-7, with 8 nucleotides matching TRBD1. The CDR3 consists of 14 residues. Germline CDR1 is SGHTA and CDR2 is FQGTGA. J gave up 12 bases and V 0 bases, and 10 bases lay outside the gene matches. CDR3 bases: TGTGCCAGCAGCTTAACAGGGACAGGCACCCCTAGGTACTTC. This sequence encodes CASSLTGTGTPRYF.

This sequence joins TRBV5-4 and TRBJ1-1; TRBD1 matches 7 bases. This CDR3 is 17 amino acids long. Unmatched junction bases numbered 12, after V lost 1 base and J lost 3 bases. Germline V lookup: CDR1 SGHNT, CDR2 YYREEE (reference sequence). The CDR3 is CASSLRAGGAWDTEAFF. CDR3 nucleotides: TGTGCCAGCAGCTTGAGGGCAGGGGGTGCGTGGGACACTGAAGCTTTCTTT.

This clone was observed once. As DNA, the CDR3 is TGTGCCAGCAGGGACATCGATAGCAATCAGCCCCAGCATTTT. Protein: CASRDIDSNQPQHF. The chain recombines TRBV27 with TRBJ1-5; perhaps TRBD1 as D (5 bases). V lost 6 bases, J lost 0 bases, and 9 bases lay in between. Germline CDR1 and CDR2: MNHEY and SMNVEV (reference sequence). The CDR3 sequence is 14 residues long.

To note about this clone: The same CDR3 also results from other DNA sequences found in this sample. The chain employs TRBV7-9 and TRBJ1-2, with D perhaps matching TRBD1 (5 bases). The V gene lost 1 base and the J gene lost 1 base, with 7 bases spanning the gap. The CDR3 sequence is 14 residues long. The germline CDR1 and CDR2 sequences are SEHNR and FQNEAQ (reference sequence). CDR3 bases: TGTGCCAGCAGCTTAGACAGGAGTAACTATGGCTACACCTTC. Its translation: CASSLDRSNYGYTF.

This clone was detected only a few times. Other DNA sequences in this sample translate to the same CDR3. CDR3 protein: CSARDLFGYTF. CDR3 sequence (DNA): TGCAGTGCTAGAGACCTTTTCGGCTACACCTTC. V gene TRBV20-1 combines with J gene TRBJ1-2; D is ambiguous. This CDR3 has 11 residues. From germline, CDR1 is DFQATT and CDR2 SNEGSKA (reference sequence). V was shortened by 0 bases and J by 8 bases, with 7 bases between the two germline ends.

The chain recombines TRBV3-1 (or the pseudogene TRBV3-2) with TRBJ1-3; the match to TRBD1 covers 11 bases. The CDR3 is 14 amino acids. Unmatched junction bases numbered 0, after V lost 6 bases and J lost 2 bases. The germline V gene encodes CDR1 LGHDT and CDR2 YNNKEL (reference sequence). CDR3 DNA sequence: TGTGCCAGCAGGGGACAGGGGGCTGGAAACACCATATATTTT. Translation gives CASRGQGAGNTIYF.

This chain links TRBV20-1 with TRBJ1-5; D gene uncertain. The V gene's germline CDR1 is DFQATT and CDR2 SNEGSKA (reference sequence). V was clipped by 6 bases and J by 3 bases, with 24 bases between them. This CDR3 spans 17 amino acids. In nucleotides, the CDR3 is TGCAGTGCGAGTCGGTCGAATTTCCGGGATCACAATCAGCCCCAGCATTTT. Translation: CSASRSNFRDHNQPQHF.

This sequence joins TRBV9 and TRBJ2-1; 13 nucleotides line up with TRBD2. CDR1 and CDR2 (germline): SGDLS, YYNGEE. Trimming cost V 6 bases and J 4 bases; bases outside gene matches: 7. This CDR3 has 16 residues. In DNA, the CDR3 is TGTGCCAGCACCCTCGGACTAGCGGGGGATTACAATGAGCAGTTCTTC. It is translated as CASTLGLAGDYNEQFF.

Only one count was recorded for this clone. V gene TRBV5-1 combines with J gene TRBJ1-2; 7 bases fit TRBD1. This CDR3 comprises 16 residues. Per the germline V gene, CDR1 is SGHRS and CDR2 is YFSETQ. The V and J ends lost 0 bases and 5 bases, in that order; junction bases with no gene match: 10. The CDR3 region has the DNA TGCGCCAGCAGCTTGGCTAACCCCGGGACAGATTATGGCTACACCTTC. Its protein is CASSLANPGTDYGYTF.

The rearrangement joins TRBV11-2 to TRBJ2-5, with 9 bases aligning to TRBD1. The V gene's germline CDR1 is SGHAT and CDR2 FQNNGV. V gave up 5 bases and J gave up 1 base; unmatched junction bases: 14. The CDR3 is 18 residues long. DNA of the CDR3: TGTGCCAGCAGCCCCCGGGGTGTACAGGGGGCTGGCCAAGAGACCCAGTACTTC. As protein: CASSPRGVQGAGQETQYF.

The V call is TRBV3-1 (or the pseudogene TRBV3-2), the J call TRBJ1-5, with D possibly TRBD1 on 6 matching bases. Germline V gene lookup returns CDR1 LGHDT and CDR2 YNNKEL (reference sequence). V lost 6 bases, J lost 9 bases, and 18 bases lay in between. This CDR3 comprises 14 residues. In nucleotides, the CDR3 is TGTGCCAGCAGTCAATACTCAGGGGAAGGGCCCCAGCATTTT. This translates into CASSQYSGEGPQHF.

This chain uses TRBV28 with TRBJ1-2, with TRBD1 identical over 7 bases. This CDR3 has 13 residues. V was clipped by 6 bases and J by 7 bases; unmatched bases: 8. Germline lookup yields CDR1 MDHEN and CDR2 SYDVKM. The CDR3 DNA follows: TGTGCCAGCAGCCTGGGACAGTTCTCTGGCTACACCTTC. Protein: CASSLGQFSGYTF.

The DNA of the CDR3 is TGTGCCATAGGAGCCGGGAGCTCTGGAAACACCATATATTTT. Its translation is CAIGAGSSGNTIYF. The chain links TRBV10-3 to TRBJ1-3, with D unclear. Trimming left V 9 bases short and J 0 bases short, with 12 bases between. This CDR3 has 14 residues. CDR1 is ENHRY, CDR2 SYGVKD, per germline.

The rearrangement links TRBV24-1 to TRBJ2-2; D might be TRBD2 (5 bases). This CDR3 has 15 amino acids. The germline V and J ends were trimmed by 12 bases and 5 bases, with 21 bases remaining between them. Germline V gene data show CDR1 as KGHDR and CDR2 as SFDVKD. Here the CDR3 reads CAPPFPGIGTGELFF. The CDR3 nucleotides are TGTGCCCCCCCATTCCCGGGGATTGGAACCGGGGAGCTGTTTTTT.

This sequence joins TRBV11-2 and TRBJ2-7, with 9 positions matching TRBD1. J lost 6 bases, V lost 5 bases, and 5 bases had no gene match. This CDR3 is built from 13 residues. Germline CDR1 SGHAT, CDR2 FQNNGV. The CDR3 spells CASSQQGASEQYF. The DNA of the CDR3 is TGTGCCAGCAGCCAACAGGGGGCGTCCGAGCAGTACTTC.

The chain joins TRBV9 to TRBJ1-2; TRBD1 aligns across 8 bases. Per the germline V gene, CDR1 is SGDLS and CDR2 is YYNGEE. Unmatched junction bases numbered 6, after V lost 3 bases and J lost 2 bases. This CDR3 spans 15 amino acids. Written as DNA, the CDR3 is TGTGCCAGCAGCGAGAGGGGACAGGCAAACTATGGCTACACCTTC. Amino acids: CASSERGQANYGYTF.

This sequence joins TRBV30 and TRBJ1-4; weak D call: TRBD1 (5 bases). Germline CDR1 and CDR2: GTSNPN and SVGIG (reference sequence). Trimming cost V 7 bases and J 4 bases, with 16 bases left between them. The CDR3 is 14 residues long. For the CDR3, the DNA is TGTGCCTACGCCCATGGGGCTCTTAATGAAAAACTGTTTTTT. Protein product: CAYAHGALNEKLFF.

The V gene is TRBV20-1, the J gene TRBJ2-1, with 12 bases aligning to TRBD2. V was pared by 5 bases and J by 12 bases, with 2 bases of the junction left unmatched. Germline CDR1 and CDR2: DFQATT and SNEGSKA (reference sequence). The CDR3 is 11 amino acids. The CDR3 DNA sequence: TGCAGTGCTGGACTAGCGGGGAGGCAGTTCTTC. Its translation: CSAGLAGRQFF.